The sequence of this T cell receptor (beta chain) was determined in a study of siplizumab effects on memory and regulatory T cells. Regarding the study as a whole: Solely a minor proportion of alloreactive clones could be assigned to unstimulated subsets. Researchers did not confirm the suppressive function of proliferating Tregs from siplizumab cultures. Naive T cells appeared more varied than memory cells and looked like key alloresponse contributors.

The repertoire was sequenced with immunoSEQ multiplex PCR; TCRdb's copy has only in-frame clones and lacks some. The table lists approximately 100,000 clones, over 90% of them singletons. For this clone: The target antigen is unknown.

V lost 1 base and J lost 4; bases outside the gene matches: 7. Germline V gene lookup returns CDR1 LGHNA and CDR2 YNFKEQ. The CDR3 is made up of 16 amino acids. The sample taken for sequencing was non-Treg CD4+ T cells sorted from blood. The chain employs TRBV4-2 and TRBJ2-3, with TRBD1 matching 8 bases. The sequence derives from a human donor in good health. In nucleotides, the CDR3 is TGTGCCAGCAGCCAAGCCACGACAGGGGTGGCAGATACGCAGTATTTT. This translates into CASSQATTGVADTQYF.